This T cell receptor beta chain derives from a study of blood T cell repertoires in COVID-19 (dated by TCRdb to the early 2020s). In the study overall: Collaborator samples came from the United States, Italy and Spain and covered acute and convalescent phases of COVID-19. The material from the prospective study consisted of cDNA or gDNA derived from T cells, B-cell-depleted T cells, or PBMCs. The dataset comprised deeply sampled blood TCRbeta repertoires from subjects exposed to, actively infected with, or recovered from COVID-19. A freely available public database, intended as a resource for researchers studying the immune response to SARS-CoV-2, is where the repertoires were released. Samples were obtained from the ongoing ImmuneRACE study (first 160 participants) and from 1,254 subjects provided by 6 global collaborators. A de-identified subject ID, COVID-19 status, age in years and sex were almost always included in the sample metadata. Where available, HLA class I and class II types were taken from metadata supplied by the sample provider and were not determined by assay-based typing. The paper as a whole reports these results and caveats: The amount of clinical and demographic metadata varied by source and participant and was provided uncurated.

Of note for this clone: Its antigen target is currently unknown. No much larger clone exists at a distance of one base, and base qualities are not known.

The immunoSEQ Assay, a bias-controlled multiplex PCR, was used to amplify TCRbeta CDR3 regions from genomic DNA. In the authors' own workflow: The number of nucleated cells in each sample was estimated by amplification of reference gene primers within the assay. Sequence reads were collapsed and filtered to measure the absolute abundance of every unique TCRbeta CDR3 rearrangement. For each sample, productive Simpson clonality was calculated as the square root of Simpson's diversity index over productive rearrangements. The clones in this table, taken by TCRdb from immuneACCESS, are in-frame only. Not every clone is retained; where verified, under half of the shortfall comes from an unresolved V gene, and the cause of the rest is unknown. V and J calls and clone size are those listed in that table; D and trimming were worked out from the DNA. For this sample there are roughly 150,000 clones; approximately 82% appear just once. The leading ten clones occupy roughly 20% of the sample.

From its cysteine to its phenylalanine, the CDR3 spans 15 amino acids. Only the CDR3 DNA is retained, 45 bases long and in frame from the first base. V and J are trimmed by 4 bases and 4 bases, and the gene matches miss 10 bases of the junction. CDR1 and CDR2, per the germline V gene, are SGHDT and YYEEEE. Samples from volunteer blood donors who had recovered from COVID-19 were contributed by a second Seattle source. Each collaborating institution followed its own protocols to collect whole blood in K2EDTA tubes. Collaborator samples were shipped for TCRbeta analysis as frozen whole blood, isolated PBMCs, or DNA extracted from either sample type.

The chain uses TRBV5-6 and TRBJ1-2; 7 central nucleotides agree with TRBD1. The clonotype originates from a woman in her seventies who had recovered from COVID-19. Sequenced sample: peripheral blood. The nucleotide sequence reads TGTGCCAGCAGCGCCGGACAGGCGCCCCCCTATGGCTACACCTTC. It encodes CASSAGQAPPYGYTF.